Here is one T cell receptor beta chain with its context. This sample stems from a study of blood T cell repertoires in COVID-19. About the study: Sources were T cells, B-cell-depleted T cells, or PBMCs; the material itself was cDNA or gDNA.

V lost 1 base and J lost 3, with 17 bases in between. From germline, CDR1 is SGHRS and CDR2 YFSETQ. The CDR3 sequence is 18 residues long. Per the authors' pipeline: Estimation of nucleated cell counts was performed using reference gene primer amplification. The protocol was immunoSEQ multiplex PCR, while the TCRdb copy is restricted to in-frame clones and leaves out a portion. V, J and clone size derive from that table, while D and trimming were established from the DNA sequence. The repertoire holds 270,000 or so clones, more than 70% seen once, with under 3.5% in the top ten. The origin of this receptor is a woman under 30 with acute or convalescent COVID-19. Sample: peripheral blood. The chain is built from TRBV5-1 and TRBJ1-6; TRBD1 is a possible D gene (6 bases). The CDR3 loop reads CASSLNLQGARYNSPLHF. DNA for the CDR3: TGCGCCAGCAGCTTGAACCTACAGGGAGCCCGCTATAATTCACCCCTCCACTTT.